Detailed here is one T cell receptor (beta chain). Sequencing was performed with immunoSEQ multiplex PCR; in TCRdb, only in-frame clones are kept and a portion is missing. The sample includes about 53,000 clones, about 88% of them seen just once. Trimming left V 7 bases short and J 7 bases short, with 16 bases between. Germline V gene sequence: CDR1 SEHNR, CDR2 FQNEAQ (reference sequence). This CDR3 contains 13 residues. The sample originates from a study of OX40 agonist ivuxolimab in advanced cancers. Study-level information: Ivuxolimab, which is an agonistic anti-OX40 (CD134) antibody, was administered to the patients. It was permissible to have had prior anti-PD-1, anti-PD-L1 or anti-CTLA-4 therapy, and about 40% had some.

The source is an adult with an advanced solid tumor such as melanoma, head and neck, liver or kidney cancer. The chain links TRBV7-9 to TRBJ1-1; D ambiguous. The sample consisted of CD4+ or CD8+ T cells sorted from blood, taken in a trial of the OX40 agonist ivuxolimab. The CDR3 sequence: CASNKGTRIEAFF. DNA for the CDR3: TGTGCCAGCAACAAGGGCACCCGGATTGAAGCTTTCTTT.